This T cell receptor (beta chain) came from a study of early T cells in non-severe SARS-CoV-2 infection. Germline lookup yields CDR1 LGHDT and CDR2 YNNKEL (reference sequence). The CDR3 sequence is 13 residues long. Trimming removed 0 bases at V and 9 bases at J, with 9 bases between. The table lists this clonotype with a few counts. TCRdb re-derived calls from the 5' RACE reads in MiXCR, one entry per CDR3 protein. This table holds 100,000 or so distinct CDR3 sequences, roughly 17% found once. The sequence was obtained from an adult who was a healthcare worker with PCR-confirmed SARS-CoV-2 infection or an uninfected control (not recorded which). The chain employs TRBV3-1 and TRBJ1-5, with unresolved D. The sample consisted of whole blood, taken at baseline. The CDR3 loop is CASSQDRGRPQHF. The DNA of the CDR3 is TGTGCCAGCAGCCAAGATAGAGGACGGCCCCAGCATTTT.